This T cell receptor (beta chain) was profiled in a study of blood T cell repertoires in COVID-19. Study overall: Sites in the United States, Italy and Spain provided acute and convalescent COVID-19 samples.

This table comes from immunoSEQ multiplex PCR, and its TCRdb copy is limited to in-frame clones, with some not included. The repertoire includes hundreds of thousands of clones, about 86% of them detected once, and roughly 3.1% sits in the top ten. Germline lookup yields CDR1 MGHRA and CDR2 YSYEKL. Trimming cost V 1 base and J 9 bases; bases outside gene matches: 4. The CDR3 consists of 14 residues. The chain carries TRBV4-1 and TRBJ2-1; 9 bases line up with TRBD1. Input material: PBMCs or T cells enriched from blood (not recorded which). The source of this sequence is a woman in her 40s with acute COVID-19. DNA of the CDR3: TGCGCCAGCAGCCAAGCAGACAGGGGGAGTGAGCAGTTCTTC. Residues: CASSQADRGSEQFF.